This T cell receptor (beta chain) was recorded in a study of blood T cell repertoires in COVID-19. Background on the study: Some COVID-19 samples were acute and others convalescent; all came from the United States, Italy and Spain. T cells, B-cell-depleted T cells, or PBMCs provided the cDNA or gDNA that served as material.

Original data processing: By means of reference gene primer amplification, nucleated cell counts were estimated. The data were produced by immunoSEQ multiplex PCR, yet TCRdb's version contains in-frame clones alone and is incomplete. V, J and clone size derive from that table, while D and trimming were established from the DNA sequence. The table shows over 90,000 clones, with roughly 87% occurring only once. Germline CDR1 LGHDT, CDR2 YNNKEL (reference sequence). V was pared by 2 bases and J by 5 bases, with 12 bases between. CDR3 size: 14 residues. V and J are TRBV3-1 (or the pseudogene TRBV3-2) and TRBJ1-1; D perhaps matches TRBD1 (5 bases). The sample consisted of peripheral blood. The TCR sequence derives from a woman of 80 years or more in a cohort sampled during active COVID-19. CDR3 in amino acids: CASSQYAGKTEAFF. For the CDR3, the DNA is TGTGCCAGCAGCCAATACGCAGGGAAAACTGAAGCTTTCTTT.